The entry that follows covers one T cell receptor beta chain sequence. Its antigen is not identified. These data come from a study of cytomegalovirus exposure and HLA in healthy donors. Looking at the study overall: There were roughly 80 million unique TCRs (from HLA-typed donors) in an early data release. Study results and limitations: Follow-up analysis later connected one missense variant in DCLRE1C with trimming of TCR beta V- and J-genes.

60 Vbeta and 13 Jbeta primers were used in PCR. The assay was immunoSEQ multiplex PCR, and TCRdb's table has in-frame clones only and misses some. The profile shows approximately 260,000 clones, 85% to 95% of them singletons. Germline CDR1 is PRHDT and CDR2 is FYEKMQ (reference sequence). V dropped 4 bases and J dropped 1; count of bases not matched to a gene: 4. CDR3 length equals 15 residues. The origin of this receptor is a girl between 2 and 10 years old in good health and CMV-seronegative. This chain links TRBV13 with TRBJ2-1; 7 bases map to TRBD2. The sequencing sample was made of PBMCs. The CDR3 is CASSSQRGSYNEQFF. CDR3 bases: TGTGCCAGCAGCTCCCAGCGGGGATCCTACAATGAGCAGTTCTTC.